Below are 9 T cell receptor beta chains sequenced from a single sample in a study of T cells in Graves' hyperthyroidism and ophthalmopathy. The source material, RNA transcripts, was used to amplify TCR beta CDR3 regions. HTBI primers drove first-round RT-PCR of the TCR CDR3. TCRdb re-analysed the multiplex PCR reads in MiXCR, keeping a single row per CDR3 protein. The table has some 380,000 distinct CDR3 sequences, roughly 14% seen once; the top ten hold less than 25%. The sequenced sample consisted of blood. The origin of the receptors is a man in his thirties or forties with Graves' hyperthyroidism that later progressed to Graves' ophthalmopathy.

This clonotype was picked up many times. The chain combines TRBV12-3 or TRBV12-4 with TRBJ1-2; TRBD1 matches 8 bases. Trimming took 6 bases from V and 6 from J; bases not matched to a gene: 6. This CDR3 is 13 amino acids long. CDR3 sequence (DNA): TGTGCCAGCAGCCCGAGGACAGGGAATGGCTACACCTTC. This codes for CASSPRTGNGYTF.

The genes are TRBV10-3 and TRBJ2-3; 8 nucleotides align to TRBD2. The CDR3 length is 17 residues. CDR1 is ENHRY and CDR2 is SYGVKD in the germline V gene. The CDR3 spells CATEGAGALHFTDTQYF. The CDR3 DNA sequence: TGTGCTACTGAGGGAGCGGGGGCCTTACACTTCACAGATACGCAGTATTTT.

The chain uses TRBV20-1 and TRBJ1-5; no firm D call. V lost 3 bases and J lost 4, with 16 bases in between. This CDR3 has 15 amino acids. Per the germline V gene, CDR1 is DFQATT and CDR2 is SNEGSKA (reference sequence). The CDR3 sequence is CSASLVTGGNQPQHF. CDR3 nucleotides: TGCAGTGCTAGTCTCGTAACGGGAGGGAATCAGCCCCAGCATTTT.

This clonotype was counted between two and nine times. The chain carries TRBV6-1 and TRBJ1-5; D gene unclear. V shed 9 bases and J shed 1 base, with 13 bases lying between them. Germline V CDR1 and CDR2: MNHNS, SASEGT. This CDR3 has 14 residues. CDR3 DNA sequence: TGTGCCAGTACTTACAGAGGGAGCAATCAGCCCCAGCATTTT. It is translated as CASTYRGSNQPQHF.

This clonotype was picked up many times. The chain has TRBV6-1 and TRBJ1-1, with D perhaps TRBD1 (5 bases). Looked up from germline, CDR1 is MNHNS and CDR2 is SASEGT. This CDR3 spans 16 amino acids. V lost 7 bases and J lost 2, with 20 bases in between. CDR3 sequence (DNA): TGTGCCAGCAACTACTATAAAGGGACGGCAAACACTGAAGCTTTCTTT. This sequence encodes CASNYYKGTANTEAFF.

This clonotype has only a few counts. The V call is TRBV4-1, the J call TRBJ1-5; unclear D gene. The CDR3 is 15 residues long. V lost 4 bases, J lost 5 bases, and 15 bases lay in between. Germline V gene sequence: CDR1 MGHRA, CDR2 YSYEKL. CDR3 sequence: CASSPAGVGDQPQHF. The CDR3 DNA reads TGCGCCAGCAGCCCCGCCGGAGTGGGAGATCAGCCCCAGCATTTT.

This clonotype was picked up a small number of times. This chain links TRBV5-5 with TRBJ2-5; the D is unclear. V lost 1 base to trimming and J lost 4 bases, with 8 bases between them. CDR1 SGHKS and CDR2 YYEKEE come from the germline V gene (reference sequence). CDR3 length: 13 residues. The CDR3 coding sequence is TGTGCCAGCAGCTTGTACTTCACAGAGACCCAGTACTTC. It translates to CASSLYFTETQYF.

Ten or more counts support this clonotype. The rearrangement joins TRBV7-2 to TRBJ2-2, with TRBD2 as a possible D gene (7 bases). Trimming removed 6 bases from V and 7 bases from J, with 18 bases in between. The CDR3 runs 15 residues. The germline V gene encodes CDR1 SGHTA and CDR2 FQGNSA. The CDR3 loop is CASSSPRGRVGELFF. The CDR3 nucleotides read TGTGCCAGCAGTTCCCCGCGGGGGCGAGTCGGGGAGCTGTTTTTT.

Comments on this clonotype: A much larger clone lies one base from this, so it may be a read error. V usage is TRBV12-3 or TRBV12-4 and J usage is TRBJ1-2; D remains ambiguous. CDR3 length: 13 amino acids. DNA for the CDR3: TGTGCCAGCACCCTCTCCGGGAGCTATGGCTACATCTTC. Translation gives CASTLSGSYGYIF.